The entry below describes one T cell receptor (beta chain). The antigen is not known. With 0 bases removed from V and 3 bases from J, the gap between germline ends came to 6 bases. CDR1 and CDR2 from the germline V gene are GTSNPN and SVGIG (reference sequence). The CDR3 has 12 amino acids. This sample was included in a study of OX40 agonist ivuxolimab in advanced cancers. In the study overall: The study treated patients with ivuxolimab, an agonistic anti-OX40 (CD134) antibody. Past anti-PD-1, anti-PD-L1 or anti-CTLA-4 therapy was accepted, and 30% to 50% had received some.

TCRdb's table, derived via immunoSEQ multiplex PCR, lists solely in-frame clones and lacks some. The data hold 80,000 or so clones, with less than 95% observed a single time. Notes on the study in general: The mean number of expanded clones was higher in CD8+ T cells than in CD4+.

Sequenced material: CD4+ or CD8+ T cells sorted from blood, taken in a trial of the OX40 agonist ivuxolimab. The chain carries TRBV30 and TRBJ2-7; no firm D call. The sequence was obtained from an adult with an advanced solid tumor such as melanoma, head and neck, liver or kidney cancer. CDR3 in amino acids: CAWSVSVYEQYF. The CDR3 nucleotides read TGTGCCTGGAGTGTAAGTGTCTACGAGCAGTACTTC.